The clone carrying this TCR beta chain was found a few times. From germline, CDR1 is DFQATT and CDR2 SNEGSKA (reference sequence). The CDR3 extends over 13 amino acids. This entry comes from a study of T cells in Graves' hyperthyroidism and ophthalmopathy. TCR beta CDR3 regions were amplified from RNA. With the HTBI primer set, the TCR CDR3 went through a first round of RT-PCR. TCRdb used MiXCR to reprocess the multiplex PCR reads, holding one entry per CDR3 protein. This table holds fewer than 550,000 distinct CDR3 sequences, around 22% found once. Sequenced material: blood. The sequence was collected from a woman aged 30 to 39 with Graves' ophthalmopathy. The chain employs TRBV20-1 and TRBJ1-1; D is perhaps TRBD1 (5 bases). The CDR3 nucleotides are TGCACCGGGGCCCCAGGGTTAAACACTGAAGCTTTCTTT. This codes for CTGAPGLNTEAFF.